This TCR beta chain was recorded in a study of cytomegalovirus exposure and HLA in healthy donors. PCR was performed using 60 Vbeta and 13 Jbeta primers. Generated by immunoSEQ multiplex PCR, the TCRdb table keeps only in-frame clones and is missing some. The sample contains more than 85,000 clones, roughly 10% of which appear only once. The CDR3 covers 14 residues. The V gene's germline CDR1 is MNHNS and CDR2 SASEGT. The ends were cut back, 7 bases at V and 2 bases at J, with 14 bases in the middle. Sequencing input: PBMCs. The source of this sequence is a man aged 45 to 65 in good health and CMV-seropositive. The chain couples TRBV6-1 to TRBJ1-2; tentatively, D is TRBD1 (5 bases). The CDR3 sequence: CASTSGVGNYGYTF. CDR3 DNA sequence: TGTGCCAGCACCTCGGGGGTGGGAAACTATGGCTACACCTTC.